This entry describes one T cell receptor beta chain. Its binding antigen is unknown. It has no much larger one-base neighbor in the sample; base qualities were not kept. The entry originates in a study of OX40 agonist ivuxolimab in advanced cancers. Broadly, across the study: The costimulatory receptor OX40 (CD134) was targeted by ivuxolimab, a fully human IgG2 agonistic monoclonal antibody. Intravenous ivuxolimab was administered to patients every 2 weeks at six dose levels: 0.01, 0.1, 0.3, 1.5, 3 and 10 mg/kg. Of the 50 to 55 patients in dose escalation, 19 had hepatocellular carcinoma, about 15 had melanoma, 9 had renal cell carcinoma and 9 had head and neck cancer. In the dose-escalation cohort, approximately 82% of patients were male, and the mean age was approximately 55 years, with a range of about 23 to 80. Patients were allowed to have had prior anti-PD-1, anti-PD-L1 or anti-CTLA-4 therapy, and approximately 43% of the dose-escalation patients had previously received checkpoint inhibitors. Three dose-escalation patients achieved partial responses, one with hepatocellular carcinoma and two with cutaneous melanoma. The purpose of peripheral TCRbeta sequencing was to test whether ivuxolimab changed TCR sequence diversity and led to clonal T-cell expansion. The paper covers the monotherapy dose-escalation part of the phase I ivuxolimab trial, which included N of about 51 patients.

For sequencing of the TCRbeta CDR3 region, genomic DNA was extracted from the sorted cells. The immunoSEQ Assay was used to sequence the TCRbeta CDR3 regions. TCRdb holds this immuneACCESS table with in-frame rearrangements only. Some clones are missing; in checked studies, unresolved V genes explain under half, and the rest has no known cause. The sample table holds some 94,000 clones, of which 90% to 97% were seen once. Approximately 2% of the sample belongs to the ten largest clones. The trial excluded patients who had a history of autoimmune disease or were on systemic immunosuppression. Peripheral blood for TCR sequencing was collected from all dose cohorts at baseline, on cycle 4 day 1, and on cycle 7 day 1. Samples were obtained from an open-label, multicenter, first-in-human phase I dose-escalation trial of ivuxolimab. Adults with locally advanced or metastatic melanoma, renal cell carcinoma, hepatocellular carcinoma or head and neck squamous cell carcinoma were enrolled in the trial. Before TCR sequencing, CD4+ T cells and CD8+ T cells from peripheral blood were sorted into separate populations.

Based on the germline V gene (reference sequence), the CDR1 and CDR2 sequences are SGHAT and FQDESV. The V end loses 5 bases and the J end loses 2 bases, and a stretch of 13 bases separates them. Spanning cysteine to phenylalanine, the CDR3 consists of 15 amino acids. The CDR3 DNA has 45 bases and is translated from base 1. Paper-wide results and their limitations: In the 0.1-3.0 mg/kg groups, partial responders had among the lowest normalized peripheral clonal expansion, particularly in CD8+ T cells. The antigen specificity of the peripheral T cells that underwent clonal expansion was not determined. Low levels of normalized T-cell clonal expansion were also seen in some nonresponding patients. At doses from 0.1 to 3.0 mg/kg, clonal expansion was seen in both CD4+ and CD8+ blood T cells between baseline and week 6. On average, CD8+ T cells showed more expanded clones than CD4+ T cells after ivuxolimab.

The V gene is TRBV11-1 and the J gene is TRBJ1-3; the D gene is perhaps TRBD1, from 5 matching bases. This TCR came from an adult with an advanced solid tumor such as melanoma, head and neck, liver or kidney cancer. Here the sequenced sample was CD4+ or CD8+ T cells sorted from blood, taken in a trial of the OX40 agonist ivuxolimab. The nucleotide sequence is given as TGTGCCAGCAGCCCTTCGAGGGGCCCTGGAAACACCATATATTTT. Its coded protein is CASSPSRGPGNTIYF.